This T cell receptor (beta chain) was documented in a study of cytomegalovirus exposure and HLA in healthy donors. Study as a whole: Genetic ancestry analysis placed over 65% of the 400 or so donors that were genotyped in the Caucasian-associated cluster.

In nominal health when sampled, donors likely had unrecorded immune exposures nonetheless. The germline gives CDR1 SGHAT, CDR2 FQNNGV. The germline V and J ends were trimmed by 0 bases and 2 bases, with 11 bases remaining between them. The CDR3 totals 15 residues. PCR was performed using 60 Vbeta and 13 Jbeta primers. Methods used by the authors: Later, about 80 million unique TCR beta chains were counted in an analysis, and some 11 million of them were shared. Sequencing was performed with immunoSEQ multiplex PCR; in TCRdb, only in-frame clones are kept and a portion is missing. That table gives V, J and clone size, and the DNA gave D and trimming. In the table there are roughly 130,000 clones, approximately 84% of which are singletons.

This chain connects TRBV11-2 to TRBJ2-7; TRBD1 might be the D (6 bases). Sequencing used PBMCs. This TCR was recovered from a boy between 2 and 10 years old in good health and CMV-seronegative. In nucleotides, the CDR3 is TGTGCCAGCAGCTTAGAGAGGGACACCCCCTACGAGCAGTACTTC. Its protein is CASSLERDTPYEQYF. Filled out from reference TRBV11-2 and TRBJ2-7, the complete variable domain reads EAGVAQSPRYKIIEKRQSVAFWCNPISGHATLYWYQQILGQGPKLLIQFQNNGVVDDSQLPKDRFSAERLKGVDSTLKIQPAKLEDSAVYLCASSLERDTPYEQYFGPGTRLTVT.